Following are 20 T cell receptor beta chains from one sample sequenced in a study of blood T cell repertoires in COVID-19. Profiled with immunoSEQ multiplex PCR; TCRdb holds only in-frame clones, not every one. Of 310,000 or so clones listed, around 86% are singletons. Sequences were obtained from peripheral blood. Receptors originate from a woman between 50 and 59 years old with acute or convalescent COVID-19.

The chain recombines TRBV3-1 (or the pseudogene TRBV3-2) with TRBJ1-3, with D unresolved. Germline values: CDR1 LGHDT, CDR2 YNNKEL (reference sequence). Trimming took off 8 bases at V and 0 bases at J, with 5 bases between the two ends. The CDR3 extends over 12 amino acids. In DNA form, the CDR3 reads TGTGCCAGCCGGAGCTCTGGAAACACCATATATTTT. This encodes CASRSSGNTIYF.

The gene calls are TRBV5-1 and TRBJ1-4; weak D call: TRBD1 (5 bases). Germline V lookup: CDR1 SGHRS, CDR2 YFSETQ. Trimming took 0 bases from V and 8 from J, leaving 11 bases between them. CDR3 length equals 14 residues. Here the CDR3 DNA reads TGCGCCAGCAGCTTGGTGGGAGGGGAAGAAAAACTGTTTTTT. Its translation is CASSLVGGEEKLFF.

This chain joins TRBV2 and TRBJ2-1, with a tentative D call TRBD2 (5 bases). V was shortened by 7 bases and J by 5 bases, with 12 bases between the two germline ends. The CDR3 is 13 amino acids. CDR1 and CDR2 from the germline V gene are SNHLY and FYNNEI. The CDR3 loop is CASKGSGNNEQFF. In nucleotides, the CDR3 is TGTGCCAGCAAGGGTTCGGGAAACAATGAGCAGTTCTTC.

The V call is TRBV12-3 or TRBV12-4, the J call TRBJ1-1; D not certain. Trimming took off 6 bases at V and 1 base at J, with 6 bases between the two ends. CDR3 length: 12 residues. CDR3 DNA sequence: TGTGCCAGCAGGCGAGGGAACACTGAAGCTTTCTTT. Translated, it gives CASRRGNTEAFF.

The chain is built from TRBV11-3 and TRBJ2-1; D not certain. Germline CDR1 is SGHNT and CDR2 is YENEEA. Trimming took 5 bases from V and 12 from J, leaving 14 bases between them. CDR3 length: 12 residues. As DNA, the CDR3 is TGTGCCAGCAGCACGGCCCATCAGCGGCAGTTCTTC. Amino acid sequence: CASSTAHQRQFF.

The V gene is TRBV19, the J gene TRBJ2-5, with D maybe TRBD2 (6 bases). This CDR3 has 16 amino acids. Germline V gene sequence: CDR1 LNHDA, CDR2 SQIVND (reference sequence). V gave up 0 bases and J gave up 2 bases, with 13 bases separating them. The CDR3 loop is CASSIDIQGGQETQYF. DNA for the CDR3: TGTGCCAGTAGTATAGATATACAAGGAGGGCAAGAGACCCAGTACTTC.

The chain combines TRBV20-1 with TRBJ2-7, with D perhaps TRBD2 (5 bases). The CDR3 is 15 amino acids. Germline V CDR1 and CDR2: DFQATT, SNEGSKA (reference sequence). Trimming pared 3 bases from V and 5 bases from J, leaving 20 bases between. CDR3 sequence: CSASQAGQGSDEQYF. CDR3 DNA sequence: TGCAGTGCTAGTCAGGCGGGCCAAGGATCCGACGAGCAGTACTTC.

The chain carries TRBV4-3 and TRBJ2-3, with 9 bases identical to TRBD2. V trimming: 2 bases; J trimming: 10 bases; junction bases outside the gene matches: 19. Germline V gene lookup returns CDR1 LGHNA and CDR2 YSLEER. The CDR3 runs 18 residues. This chain's CDR3 is CASSQSVAGGSGSRPQYF. CDR3 in DNA: TGCGCCAGCAGCCAATCTGTCGCCGGGGGTAGCGGGAGTAGGCCGCAGTATTTT.

This clone was seen repeatedly, ten times or more. The J gene is TRBJ1-4, the V gene TRBV28; 8 nucleotides align to TRBD1. Germline loops: CDR1 MDHEN, CDR2 SYDVKM. This CDR3 spans 13 amino acids. The V gene end was trimmed by 11 bases and the J gene end by 2 bases; junction bases not matched to a gene: 4. DNA of the CDR3: TGTGCCGGACAGGGAGGGACTAATGAAAAACTGTTTTTT. It encodes CAGQGGTNEKLFF.

The chain couples TRBV19 to TRBJ2-7, with 13 positions matching TRBD2. The CDR3 spans 15 residues. From germline, CDR1 is LNHDA and CDR2 SQIVND (reference sequence). V shed 7 bases, J shed 1 base, and the junction held 4 bases outside the gene matches. The CDR3 reads CASTGTSGTSYEQYF. The CDR3 coding sequence is TGTGCCAGTACCGGGACTAGCGGGACTTCCTACGAGCAGTACTTC.

Notes on this clone: Compared with germline, one end of the junction differs, possibly owing to a read error. The chain has TRBV7-7 and TRBJ2-1; 9 nucleotides align to TRBD2. This CDR3 contains 15 residues. Germline V CDR1 and CDR2: SSHAT, FNYEAQ (reference sequence). The CDR3 loop reads CASSTTSGPGYEQFF. In DNA form, the CDR3 reads TGTGCTAGCAGCACCACTAGCGGGCCAGGCTATGAGCAGTTCTTC. The full variable domain, with the rest looked up from reference TRBV7-7 and TRBJ2-1, is GAGVSQSPRYKVTKRGQDVTLRCDPISSHATLYWYQQALGQGPEFLTYFNYEAQPDKSGLPSDRFSAERPEGSISTLTIQRTEQRDSAMYRCASSTTSGPGYEQFFGPGTRLTVL.

The chain couples TRBV21-1 to TRBJ2-7; the table gives TRBD1 as D, unverified against the DNA. TRBV21-1 is shown as a pseudogene. This CDR3 has 15 amino acids. CDR3 protein: CASQPHPGQEYEQYF. The DNA for the CDR3 is TGTGCCAGCCAGCCTCACCCGGGACAGGAATACGAGCAGTACTTC.

This sequence joins TRBV28 and TRBJ1-1; D may be TRBD1 (5 bases). With 7 bases removed from V and 4 bases from J, the gap between germline ends came to 13 bases. This CDR3 region has 13 residues. Germline V gene lookup returns CDR1 MDHEN and CDR2 SYDVKM. CDR3 residues: CASTPWGGTEAFF. DNA of the CDR3: TGTGCCAGCACCCCTTGGGGGGGCACTGAAGCTTTCTTT.

The gene calls are TRBV27 and TRBJ1-2; no clear D. This CDR3 has 13 residues. Germline assignment: CDR1 MNHEY and CDR2 SMNVEV (reference sequence). V was clipped by 3 bases and J by 2 bases, with 7 bases between them. The DNA for the CDR3 is TGTGCCAGCAGTTTGTGGCAGAACTATGGCTACACCTTC. Residues: CASSLWQNYGYTF.

The genes are TRBV30 and TRBJ2-1; 7 bases match TRBD2. This CDR3 comprises 14 residues. V lost 5 bases to trimming and J lost 7 bases; unmatched junction nucleotides: 11. The germline gives CDR1 GTSNPN, CDR2 SVGIG (reference sequence). CDR3 in DNA: TGTGCCTGGGGACTAGGGAGAAGTCTAAATGAGCAGTTCTTC. This gives the protein CAWGLGRSLNEQFF.

The V and J genes are TRBV9 and TRBJ2-2; 12 bases are shared with TRBD2. The length of the CDR3 is 20 residues. Germline CDR1 SGDLS, CDR2 YYNGEE. V lost 3 bases and J lost 2; bases outside the gene matches: 14. The CDR3 region has the DNA TGTGCCAGCAGCGGAGGACTAGCGGGATACCGGCCTCCCAACACCGGGGAGCTGTTTTTT. It is translated as CASSGGLAGYRPPNTGELFF. Based on the CDR3 plus reference TRBV9 and TRBJ2-2, the full variable domain is DSGVTQTPKHLITATGQRVTLRCSPRSGDLSVYWYQQSLDQGLQFLIQYYNGEERAKGNILERFSAQQFPDLHSELNLSSLELGDSALYFCASSGGLAGYRPPNTGELFFGEGSRLTVL.

The chain recombines TRBV10-3 with TRBJ2-5; 9 bases agree with TRBD1. CDR1 ENHRY and CDR2 SYGVKD come from the germline V gene. Trimming took 5 bases from V and 2 from J; bases not matched to a gene: 3. This CDR3 has 14 amino acids. CDR3 sequence (DNA): TGTGCCATCAGTACAGGGGGCGCTCAAGAGACCCAGTACTTC. Amino acid sequence: CAISTGGAQETQYF.

The chain is built from TRBV10-3 and TRBJ1-5; D is undetermined. Germline CDR1 and CDR2: ENHRY and SYGVKD. V was pared by 5 bases and J by 3 bases, with 8 bases between. The CDR3 has 13 residues. The CDR3 coding sequence is TGTGCCATCAGTCCAGGTATCAATCAGCCCCAGCATTTT. Residues: CAISPGINQPQHF.

V and J are TRBV10-3 and TRBJ1-1; no definite D call. Germline-derived CDR1 and CDR2 are ENHRY and SYGVKD. Trimming left V 5 bases short and J 1 base short, with 14 bases between. The CDR3 sequence is 15 residues long. This chain's CDR3 is CAISTPGRGNTEAFF. CDR3 coding DNA: TGTGCCATCAGTACCCCGGGGAGAGGGAACACTGAAGCTTTCTTT.

This clone came up a few times. The chain combines TRBV25-1 with TRBJ2-3; 12 positions agree with TRBD2. J lost 1 base, V lost 6 bases, and 2 bases had no gene match. The germline V gene has CDR1 MGHDK and CDR2 SYGVNS. The CDR3 runs to 15 residues. The CDR3 sequence is CASSRLAGGTDTQYF. In nucleotides, the CDR3 is TGTGCCAGCAGCCGACTAGCGGGAGGCACAGATACGCAGTATTTT.